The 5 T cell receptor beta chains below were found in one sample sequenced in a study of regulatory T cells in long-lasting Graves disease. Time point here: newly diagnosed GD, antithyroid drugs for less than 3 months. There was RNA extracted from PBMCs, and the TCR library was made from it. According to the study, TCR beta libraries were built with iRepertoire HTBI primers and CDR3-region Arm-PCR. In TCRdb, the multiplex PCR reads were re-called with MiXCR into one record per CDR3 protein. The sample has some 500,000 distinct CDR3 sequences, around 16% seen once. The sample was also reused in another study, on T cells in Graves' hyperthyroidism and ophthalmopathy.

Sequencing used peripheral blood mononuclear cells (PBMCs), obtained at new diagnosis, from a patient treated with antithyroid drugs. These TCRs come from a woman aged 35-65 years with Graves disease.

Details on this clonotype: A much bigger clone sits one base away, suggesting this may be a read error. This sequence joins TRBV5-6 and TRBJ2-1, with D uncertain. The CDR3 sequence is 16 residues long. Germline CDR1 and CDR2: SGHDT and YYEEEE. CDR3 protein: CAGSLVPYRGYNEQFF. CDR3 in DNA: TGTGCCGGCAGCTTGGTTCCATATCGAGGCTACAATGAGCAGTTCTTC.

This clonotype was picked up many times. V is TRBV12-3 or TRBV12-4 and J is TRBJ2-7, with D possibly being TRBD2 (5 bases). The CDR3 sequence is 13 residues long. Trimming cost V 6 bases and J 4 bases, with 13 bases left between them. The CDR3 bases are TGTGCCAGCAGGCCTCCGGGGTTATACGAGCAGTACTTC. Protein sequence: CASRPPGLYEQYF.

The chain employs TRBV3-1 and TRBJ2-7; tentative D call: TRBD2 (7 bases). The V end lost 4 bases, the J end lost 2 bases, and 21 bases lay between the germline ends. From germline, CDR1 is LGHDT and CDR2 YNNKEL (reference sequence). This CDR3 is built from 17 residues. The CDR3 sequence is CASSRGSGGTGAYEQYV. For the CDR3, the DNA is TGTGCCAGCAGCCGGGGATCGGGGGGCACGGGAGCCTACGAGCAGTACGTC.

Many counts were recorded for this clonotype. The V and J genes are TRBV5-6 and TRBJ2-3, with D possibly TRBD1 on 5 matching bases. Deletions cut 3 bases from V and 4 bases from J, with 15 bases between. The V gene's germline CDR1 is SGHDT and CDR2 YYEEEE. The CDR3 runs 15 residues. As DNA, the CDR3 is TGTGCCAGCAGCTCGTGGCGCAGGGAAGCAGATACGCAGTATTTT. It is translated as CASSSWRREADTQYF.

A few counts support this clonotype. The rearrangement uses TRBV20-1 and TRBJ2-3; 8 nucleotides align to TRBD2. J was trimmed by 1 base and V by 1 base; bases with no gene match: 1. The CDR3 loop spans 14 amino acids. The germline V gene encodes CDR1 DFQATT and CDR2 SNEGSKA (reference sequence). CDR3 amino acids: CSARVRGGTDTQYF. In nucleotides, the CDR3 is TGCAGTGCTAGAGTGCGGGGGGGCACAGATACGCAGTATTTT.